The T cell receptor (beta chain) under discussion was sequenced for a study of T cell responses to AZD1222 COVID-19 vaccine. The count of this clone is one. Its antigen remains unidentified. The CDR3 spans 16 residues. The germline V gene has CDR1 MDHEN and CDR2 SYDVKM. The V end was cut by 6 bases, the J end by 0 bases, with 15 bases between. Overall study results and limits: Seropositive AZD1222 recipients at baseline numbered only 5 to 7. Increased Spike-specific TCR breadth and depth were observed after two AZD1222 doses. Clonal diversity may have been underestimated, and the donors were mostly white British, with more females than males. Vaccine-associated CD4 TCRs spanned spike, dominant at 160-218 and 743-854.

Profiled with immunoSEQ multiplex PCR; TCRdb holds only in-frame clones, not every one. The sample holds 110,000 to 150,000 clones, roughly 92% seen once. The chain links TRBV28 to TRBJ1-3; the D is unclear. The source is an adult in good health. This specimen consisted of peripheral blood, obtained on day 0 of AZD1222 vaccination. CDR3 nucleotide sequence: TGTGCCAGCAGCCGAGGACGGCTCAGCTCTGGAAACACCATATATTTT. Translation gives CASSRGRLSSGNTIYF.